The 5 T cell receptor beta chains presented below share a single source sample, sequenced in a study of vaccination and CD4 T cells after COVID-19. Specified treatment: roughly nine-day PBMC culture with coronavirus spike peptide pools or control peptides (ViraFEST assay). The Oncomine TCR Beta short-read assay sequenced DNA from cultured CD4+ T cells. From the PCR reads, TCRdb called clonotypes with MiXCR, one entry per CDR3 protein. The sample comprises about 11,000 distinct CDR3 sequences, around 50% of which are singletons, and roughly 10% rests with the top ten. Their antigen targets remain unknown. The sample was CD4+ T cells from blood, cultured in vitro. All receptors derive from a human donor who had recovered from COVID-19.

The J gene is TRBJ2-3, the V gene TRBV6-1; D not resolved. Germline CDR1 is MNHNS and CDR2 is SASEGT. This CDR3 has 12 residues. V lost 6 bases and J lost 6, with 10 bases in between. The CDR3 region is CASRDGTDTQYF. For the CDR3, the DNA is TGTGCCAGCAGGGATGGAACGGATACGCAGTATTTT.

CDR3: CASLAGSSYNEQFF. The CDR3 DNA reads TGTGCCAGCTTAGCAGGGAGCTCCTACAATGAGCAGTTCTTC. This chain joins TRBV28 and TRBJ2-1; D tentatively reads TRBD1 or TRBD2 (5 bases each). Trimming took off 8 bases at V and 0 bases at J, with 11 bases between the two ends. CDR3 length equals 14 residues. In germline, CDR1 is MDHEN, CDR2 SYDVKM.

The chain uses TRBV27 and TRBJ1-3; possible D gene TRBD1, 6 bases. Trimming removed 3 bases at V and 12 bases at J, with 15 bases between. The CDR3 has 13 residues. Germline-derived CDR1 and CDR2 are MNHEY and SMNVEV (reference sequence). In DNA form, the CDR3 reads TGTGCCAGCAGTTTTTCTCCGGGGGCGAACATATATTTT. This encodes CASSFSPGANIYF.

The chain uses TRBV27 and TRBJ1-1, with D unclear. The germline gives CDR1 MNHEY, CDR2 SMNVEV (reference sequence). Deletions cut 2 bases from V and 4 bases from J, with 8 bases between. The CDR3 consists of 13 residues. The CDR3 coding sequence is TGTGCCAGCAGTTTAACCGGGGTCACTGAAGCTTTCTTT. It is translated as CASSLTGVTEAFF.

This clonotype was counted a few times. The CDR3 sequence is CASSDPPGDNTEAFF. DNA for the CDR3: TGTGCCAGCAGTGACCCCCCCGGAGATAACACTGAAGCTTTCTTT. The chain recombines TRBV27 with TRBJ1-1; D uncertain. Trimming pared 5 bases from V and 2 bases from J, leaving 15 bases between. This CDR3 region has 15 residues. CDR1 and CDR2 (germline): MNHEY, SMNVEV (reference sequence).